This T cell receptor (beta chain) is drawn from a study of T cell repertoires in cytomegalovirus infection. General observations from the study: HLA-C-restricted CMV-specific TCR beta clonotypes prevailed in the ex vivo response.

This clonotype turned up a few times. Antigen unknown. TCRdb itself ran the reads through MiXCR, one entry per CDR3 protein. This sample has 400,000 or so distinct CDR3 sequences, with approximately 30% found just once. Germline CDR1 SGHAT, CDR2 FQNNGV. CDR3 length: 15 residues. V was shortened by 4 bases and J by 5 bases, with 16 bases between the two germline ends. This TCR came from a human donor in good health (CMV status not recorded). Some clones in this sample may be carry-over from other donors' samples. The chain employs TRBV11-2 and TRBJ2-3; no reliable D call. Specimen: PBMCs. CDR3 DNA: TGTGCCAGCAGCTCCGTCGGGTTGGGTGGAGATACGCAGTATTTT. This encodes CASSSVGLGGDTQYF.